This T cell receptor beta chain was identified in a study of T cell responses to AZD1222 COVID-19 vaccine. For the study at large: The analysis combined second doses at about 4 or about 12 weeks. Study results and caveats: Dominant CD4 TCR responses targeted spike regions 160-218 and 743-854. The study reported that nearly half of spike-specific TCRs target unmutated variant regions. Repertoires were obtained solely post-peak T cell response.

This clone was observed a few times. Its antigen is not identified. From germline, CDR1 is SQVTM and CDR2 ANQGSEA. CDR3 length: 13 residues. Trimming stripped 6 bases from V and 5 bases from J, with 14 bases between. Produced via immunoSEQ multiplex PCR; TCRdb's table is partial and in-frame only. The sample has under 150,000 clones, roughly nine tenths seen once. The source is an adult in good health. The chain employs TRBV29-1 and TRBJ1-3; D might be TRBD1 (5 bases). The input for sequencing was peripheral blood, taken on day 0 of AZD1222 vaccination. The CDR3: CSVETGLRNTIYF. CDR3 sequence (DNA): TGCAGCGTGGAAACGGGGCTAAGAAACACCATATATTTT.